A single sample is the source of the 29 T cell receptor beta chains below, sequenced in a study of neurological immune-mediated disorders. One entry per CDR3 protein results from TCRdb running MiXCR on the 5' RACE reads. The table records about 50,000 distinct CDR3 sequences, over 4% of them present only once. Sequencing was carried out using PBMCs. These receptors were collected from a man aged 45-65 years with multiple sclerosis.

This clonotype was seen repeatedly, ten times or more. CDR3 region: CASSWLGTGNMDAFF. In DNA form, the CDR3 reads TGCGCCAGCAGCTGGCTGGGGACAGGGAACATGGATGCTTTCTTT. The chain recombines TRBV5-1 with TRBJ1-1; 9 bases agree with TRBD1. V shed 3 bases and J 11 bases; nucleotides not matched to a gene: 14. Germline CDR1 SGHRS, CDR2 YFSETQ. The CDR3 is made up of 15 amino acids.

This clonotype was picked up many times. This chain uses TRBV20-1 with TRBJ2-3, with 7 bases identical to TRBD2. This CDR3 has 15 amino acids. Germline-derived CDR1 and CDR2 are DFQATT and SNEGSKA (reference sequence). Losses at the gene ends were 2 bases for V and 0 bases for J; bases not matched to a gene: 5. The CDR3 nucleotides read TGCAGTGCTAGACCGGGGGGAGTTAGCACAGATACGCAGTATTTT. Amino acid sequence: CSARPGGVSTDTQYF.

This clonotype was observed many times. J is TRBJ2-4 and V is TRBV20-1; the D gene is possibly TRBD2 (5 bases). This CDR3 region has 13 residues. V was cut by 6 bases and J by 3 bases, with 12 bases left in between. In germline, CDR1 is DFQATT, CDR2 SNEGSKA (reference sequence). This CDR3 reads CSAILEGKNIQYF. As DNA, the CDR3 is TGCAGTGCCATCCTCGAGGGCAAAAACATTCAGTACTTC.

Ten or more counts support this clonotype. CDR3 in amino acids: CASSELGAGEKLFF. The CDR3 bases are TGTGCCAGCAGTGAATTAGGAGCTGGGGAAAAACTGTTTTTT. The rearrangement uses TRBV2 and TRBJ1-4; unclear D gene. The CDR3 spans 14 residues. Germline CDR1 and CDR2: SNHLY and FYNNEI. With 2 bases removed from V and 8 bases from J, the gap between germline ends came to 12 bases. Using reference TRBV2 and TRBJ1-4 for the parts outside the CDR3, the full variable domain is EPEVTQTPSHQVTQMGQEVILRCVPISNHLYFYWYRQILGQKVEFLVSFYNNEISEKSEIFDDQFSVERPDGSNFTLKIRSTKLEDSAMYFCASSELGAGEKLFFGSGTQLSVL.

This clonotype appeared many times. This chain connects TRBV5-1 to TRBJ2-3; 8 bases fit TRBD2. Germline V gene sequence: CDR1 SGHRS, CDR2 YFSETQ. With 4 bases clipped from V and 1 base from J, the junction kept 8 bases outside the gene matches. The CDR3 totals 16 residues. CDR3 sequence: CASSPDRGGRTDTQYF. In nucleotides, the CDR3 is TGCGCCAGCAGCCCCGATCGGGGGGGGCGCACAGATACGCAGTATTTT.

This clonotype came up a few times. V is TRBV12-3 or TRBV12-4 and J is TRBJ2-7, with 9 bases aligning to TRBD1. The CDR3 is made up of 14 amino acids. Germline trimming cut 4 bases from V and 7 bases from J; bases unmatched to any gene: 8. The CDR3 DNA reads TGTGCCAGCAGTTACACAGGGGGCCCAGGGGAGCAGTACTTC. Its translation: CASSYTGGPGEQYF.

This clonotype occurred many times. The chain employs TRBV6-1 and TRBJ2-5; D remains ambiguous. The germline gives CDR1 MNHNS, CDR2 SASEGT. The CDR3 spans 13 residues. The ends were cut back, 8 bases at V and 0 bases at J, with 10 bases in the middle. The CDR3 DNA sequence: TGTGCCAGCCTGGGAAAGGACCAAGAGACCCAGTACTTC. It specifies CASLGKDQETQYF.

This clonotype has a count of ten or more. The chain carries TRBV11-2 and TRBJ1-6; D remains ambiguous. Trimming stripped 5 bases from V and 0 bases from J, with 8 bases between. The CDR3 is 15 residues long. Germline V gives CDR1 SGHAT, CDR2 FQNNGV. In nucleotides, the CDR3 is TGTGCCAGCAGCGGCGCCAGCTCCTATAATTCACCCCTCCACTTT. This sequence encodes CASSGASSYNSPLHF.

This clonotype has a count of ten or more. This chain joins TRBV20-1 and TRBJ2-7; TRBD2 matches at 8 bases. The CDR3 totals 13 residues. Germline CDR1 and CDR2: DFQATT and SNEGSKA (reference sequence). Trimming removed 0 bases from V and 5 bases from J; junction bases left unmatched: 3. CDR3 sequence reads: CSARDRAGDEQYF. DNA of the CDR3: TGCAGTGCTAGAGACAGAGCGGGAGACGAGCAGTACTTC.

At least ten counts were recorded for this clonotype. The V gene is TRBV6-2 or TRBV6-3, the J gene TRBJ2-7; no reliable D call. CDR3 length equals 14 residues. Germline CDR1 and CDR2: MNHEY and SVGEGT. Trimming removed 0 bases at V and 0 bases at J, with 6 bases between. CDR3 sequence: CASSYSPSSYEQYF. The CDR3 nucleotides are TGTGCCAGCAGTTACTCCCCGTCCTCCTACGAGCAGTACTTC.

At least ten counts were recorded for this clonotype. The chain joins TRBV20-1 to TRBJ1-1, with a possible D match to TRBD1 (6 bases). Per the germline V gene, CDR1 is DFQATT and CDR2 is SNEGSKA (reference sequence). V was shortened by 0 bases and J by 4 bases, with 21 bases between the two germline ends. This CDR3 comprises 17 residues. The CDR3 sequence is CSARDRYREWEGTEAFF. As DNA, the CDR3 is TGCAGTGCTAGAGATAGGTACAGGGAATGGGAGGGCACTGAAGCTTTCTTT.

This clonotype was found many times. The chain recombines TRBV20-1 with TRBJ2-2; 7 nucleotides match TRBD1. Germline V gene lookup returns CDR1 DFQATT and CDR2 SNEGSKA (reference sequence). This CDR3 contains 15 residues. J was trimmed by 6 bases and V by 2 bases; bases with no gene match: 9. The CDR3 DNA sequence: TGCAGTGCTAGAAAACCGACAGGGCCCCCCGGGGAGCTGTTTTTT. It yields the protein CSARKPTGPPGELFF.

In this sample, this clonotype turned up many times. Here the CDR3 DNA reads TGCAGTGCCCGCGGGACAGGGGATCCTCACTATGGCTACACCTTC. The encoded protein is CSARGTGDPHYGYTF. The V and J genes are TRBV20-1 and TRBJ1-2, with TRBD1 matching over 10 bases. CDR3 length: 15 amino acids. Germline V gene sequence: CDR1 DFQATT, CDR2 SNEGSKA (reference sequence). J gave up 3 bases and V 6 bases, and 10 bases lay outside the gene matches.

This clonotype was observed a few times. The chain joins TRBV3-1 to TRBJ1-1; 9 nucleotides match TRBD1. CDR3 size: 14 residues. The V segment lost 2 bases and the J segment 3 bases; nucleotides outside the gene matches: 1. Germline V lookup: CDR1 LGHDT, CDR2 YNNKEL (reference sequence). In DNA form, the CDR3 reads TGTGCCAGCAGCCAAAGGACAGGGGACACTGAAGCTTTCTTT. Translated, it gives CASSQRTGDTEAFF.

The chain's CDR3 is CATSDRDNIQPQHF. CDR3 DNA sequence: TGTGCCACCAGTGACAGGGACAATATTCAGCCCCAGCATTTT. V is TRBV24-1 and J is TRBJ1-5; D perhaps matches TRBD1 (6 bases). The length of the CDR3 is 14 residues. V lost 4 bases to trimming and J lost 6 bases, with 12 bases between them. Germline V lookup: CDR1 KGHDR, CDR2 SFDVKD.

This clonotype was counted only a few times. An end of the junction does not agree with germline; a read error may underlie this. J is TRBJ1-6 and V is TRBV12-3 or TRBV12-4, with TRBD1 as a possible D gene (6 bases). The CDR3 spans 14 residues. DNA for the CDR3: TGTGCCAGCAGTGCACAGGGCTATAATTCACCCCTCAACTTT. Protein product: CASSAQGYNSPLNF.

This clonotype appeared many times. The chain recombines TRBV5-6 with TRBJ1-1; the D is unclear. The ends were cut back, 0 bases at V and 5 bases at J, with 11 bases in the middle. The CDR3 contains 14 residues. Germline loops: CDR1 SGHDT, CDR2 YYEEEE. CDR3 coding DNA: TGTGCCAGCAGCTTGGCCATCGCGTCGACTGAAGCTTTCTTT. The encoded protein is CASSLAIASTEAFF.

The table lists this clonotype with a few counts. The chain combines TRBV5-6 with TRBJ2-7, with D unclear. V lost 5 bases, J lost 4 bases, and 7 bases lay in between. The CDR3 has 11 amino acids. The germline V gene encodes CDR1 SGHDT and CDR2 YYEEEE. The CDR3 nucleotides are TGTGCCAGCAGATTCGGTTACGAGCAGTACTTC. It is translated as CASRFGYEQYF.

This clonotype was seen more than once but under ten times. Being one base from a much bigger clone, this may be a read error. V usage is TRBV4-1 and J usage is TRBJ2-1; D perhaps matches TRBD2 (5 bases). Germline CDR1 and CDR2: MGHRA and YSYEKL. V lost 4 bases, J lost 7 bases, and 20 bases lay in between. The CDR3 consists of 16 residues. The CDR3 spells CASSRSLSKGGNEQFF. The CDR3 DNA sequence: TGCGCCAGCAGCCGGAGCCTTTCAAAGGGCGGGAATGAGCAGTTCTTC.

This clonotype was detected ten times or more. The genes are TRBV7-3 and TRBJ2-3; TRBD1 matches 8 bases. Per the germline V gene, CDR1 is SGHTA and CDR2 is FQGTGA. J lost 4 bases, V lost 1 base, and 4 bases had no gene match. This CDR3 spans 15 amino acids. This chain's CDR3 is CASSLSVRGPDTQYF. The CDR3 nucleotides read TGTGCCAGCAGCTTAAGTGTCAGGGGGCCAGATACGCAGTATTTT. Combining the CDR3 with reference TRBV7-3 and TRBJ2-3 gives the whole variable domain GAGVSQTPSNKVTEKGKYVELRCDPISGHTALYWYRQSLGQGPEFLIYFQGTGAADDSGLPNDRFFAVRPEGSVSTLKIQRTERGDSAVYLCASSLSVRGPDTQYFGPGTRLTVL.

This clonotype has a count of ten or more. This chain joins TRBV27 and TRBJ2-5; unclear D gene. Between the trimmed V and J ends, which lost 5 bases and 7 bases, there was a span of 14 bases. This CDR3 is built from 13 residues. Germline values: CDR1 MNHEY, CDR2 SMNVEV (reference sequence). For the CDR3, the DNA is TGTGCCAGCAGTCGCGATTCCGTATTGACCCAGTACTTC. It codes for CASSRDSVLTQYF.

This clonotype was picked up a small number of times. The V gene is TRBV20-1, the J gene TRBJ2-1, with unresolved D. This CDR3 contains 13 residues. The ends were cut back, 6 bases at V and 2 bases at J, with 11 bases in the middle. Germline CDR1 reads DFQATT; CDR2 reads SNEGSKA (reference sequence). CDR3 nucleotides: TGCAGTGCGAAAGGAACGGCCTACAATGAGCAGTTCTTC. It specifies CSAKGTAYNEQFF.

This clonotype was observed many times. This chain links TRBV3-1 with TRBJ1-1; possible D gene TRBD1, 6 bases. V lost 1 base and J 1 base, leaving 13 bases between the germline ends. Germline V lookup: CDR1 LGHDT, CDR2 YNNKEL (reference sequence). This CDR3 has 16 residues. In DNA form, the CDR3 reads TGTGCCAGCAGCCAAGTAGCAGGGGTCCCGAACACTGAAGCTTTCTTT. It specifies CASSQVAGVPNTEAFF.

This clonotype appeared many times. The chain couples TRBV9 to TRBJ2-3; 15 nucleotides agree with TRBD2. There are 18 residues in the CDR3. Trimming cost V 3 bases and J 4 bases; bases outside gene matches: 9. The V gene's germline CDR1 is SGDLS and CDR2 YYNGEE. The CDR3 sequence is CASSGTSGREWAPDTQYF. The CDR3 coding sequence is TGTGCCAGCAGCGGGACTAGCGGGAGGGAGTGGGCCCCAGATACGCAGTATTTT.

The chain couples TRBV19 to TRBJ2-7; possibly TRBD1 for D (6 bases). CDR3 length equals 13 residues. CDR1 LNHDA and CDR2 SQIVND come from the germline V gene (reference sequence). The V gene lost 4 bases and the J gene lost 3 bases, with 10 bases spanning the gap. CDR3 protein: CASSTGQLYEQYF. The CDR3 nucleotides are TGTGCCAGTAGTACAGGACAGCTCTACGAGCAGTACTTC.

This clonotype was found many times. DNA of the CDR3: TGCGCCAGCAGCATCAGGGTCAATGAGCAGTTCTTC. Translated: CASSIRVNEQFF. The rearrangement uses TRBV5-1 and TRBJ2-1; weak D call: TRBD1 (5 bases). The CDR3 covers 12 residues. V was trimmed by 4 bases and J by 6 bases, leaving 8 bases between them. Germline V gene data show CDR1 as SGHRS and CDR2 as YFSETQ. Using reference TRBV5-1 and TRBJ2-1 for the parts outside the CDR3, the full variable domain is KAGVTQTPRYLIKTRGQQVTLSCSPISGHRSVSWYQQTPGQGLQFLFEYFSETQRNKGNFPGRFSGRQFSNSRSEMNVSTLELGDSALYLCASSIRVNEQFFGPGTRLTVL.

In this sample, this clonotype turned up many times. The V call is TRBV2, the J call TRBJ2-7; tentatively, D is TRBD1 (6 bases). Germline V gene lookup returns CDR1 SNHLY and CDR2 FYNNEI. This CDR3 comprises 14 residues. Deletions cut 6 bases from V and 1 base from J, with 13 bases between. CDR3 coding DNA: TGTGCCAGCAGGATTACGACAGGTTCCTACGAGCAGTACTTC. This encodes CASRITTGSYEQYF. The complete variable domain, with remaining parts taken from reference TRBV2 and TRBJ2-7, reads EPEVTQTPSHQVTQMGQEVILRCVPISNHLYFYWYRQILGQKVEFLVSFYNNEISEKSEIFDDQFSVERPDGSNFTLKIRSTKLEDSAMYFCASRITTGSYEQYFGPGTRLTVT.

This clonotype appeared many times. The rearrangement links TRBV10-3 to TRBJ1-6; no definite D call. CDR1 and CDR2 from the germline V gene are ENHRY and SYGVKD. The germline V and J ends were trimmed by 7 bases and 7 bases, with 11 bases remaining between them. This CDR3 region has 13 residues. The CDR3 spells CAITGQTNSPLHF. The CDR3, as DNA: TGTGCCATCACCGGCCAGACGAATTCACCCCTCCACTTT.

This clonotype was seen ten or more times. The chain joins TRBV5-1 to TRBJ2-1, with TRBD1 as a possible D gene (5 bases). CDR1 and CDR2 (germline): SGHRS, YFSETQ. The CDR3 loop spans 12 amino acids. Trimming left V 1 base short and J 8 bases short, with 7 bases between. The CDR3 spells CASSLTGDEQFF. The CDR3 DNA sequence: TGCGCCAGCAGCTTGACAGGAGATGAGCAGTTCTTC.